This note documents a single T cell receptor beta chain sequence. In the original workflow: Estimates of nucleated cell counts were drawn from the amplification of reference gene primers. Using immunoSEQ multiplex PCR, the repertoire was profiled, and TCRdb retains in-frame clones only, with some absent. V, J and clone size are taken as reported in that table, and D and trimming were inferred from the DNA itself. The data hold approximately 70,000 clones, with more than 85% observed a single time. Germline values: CDR1 MDHEN, CDR2 SYDVKM. Trimming stripped 7 bases from V and 5 bases from J, with 14 bases between. The CDR3 extends over 13 amino acids. The entry originates in a study of blood T cell repertoires in COVID-19. At the level of the study: Samples of COVID-19 (acute and convalescent) were obtained from the United States, Italy and Spain.

The V gene is TRBV28, the J gene TRBJ1-1; D gene unclear. The sample comprised peripheral blood. This receptor was taken from a human donor with active COVID-19. The donor label of this sample is uncertain. CDR3 in DNA: TGTGCCAGCAACCCGGAGGGATGGACTGAAGCTTTCTTT. This codes for CASNPEGWTEAFF. Variable domain in full (rest from reference TRBV28 and TRBJ1-1): DVKVTQSSRYLVKRTGEKVFLECVQDMDHENMFWYRQDPGLGLRLIYFSYDVKMKEKGDIPEGYSVSREKKERFSLILESASTNQTSMYLCASNPEGWTEAFFGQGTRLTVV.